Described below is a single T cell receptor beta chain sequence and its context. Its antigen is currently unknown. The germline gene is not matched at one end of the junction; a read error may be the cause. This entry comes from a study of post-analysis software for immune sequencing data. Study-wide background: Multiple sclerosis in the patients followed relapsing-remitting, secondary progressive and progressive-relapsing courses.

The TCR beta cDNA libraries contained unique molecular identifiers. T cells numbering about 0.85 to 10 million yielded roughly 0.5 million cDNA molecules. Each CDR3 protein is one row after TCRdb ran MiXCR on the PCR reads. In the table there are roughly 580,000 distinct CDR3 sequences, 44% of which are singletons. The CDR3 has 15 residues. Notes on the study in general: Pronounced co-clustering by F measure was evident among identically batched samples. The normalized Chao1 diversity of multiple sclerosis patients was significantly lower than that of controls. Relative to controls, patients had roughly five TRBV segments at higher frequency, with TRBV5-6, TRBV5-1 and TRBV20-1 among these.

The receptor comes from a girl under 18 with multiple sclerosis. Sequenced sample: blood. The rearrangement links TRBV12-3 or TRBV12-4 to TRBJ1-1; 8 positions agree with TRBD1. As DNA, the CDR3 is TGTGCCGGCAGCGTCCACCGGACAGGGTTCTCTGAAGCTTTCTTT. Translation: CAGSVHRTGFSEAFF.